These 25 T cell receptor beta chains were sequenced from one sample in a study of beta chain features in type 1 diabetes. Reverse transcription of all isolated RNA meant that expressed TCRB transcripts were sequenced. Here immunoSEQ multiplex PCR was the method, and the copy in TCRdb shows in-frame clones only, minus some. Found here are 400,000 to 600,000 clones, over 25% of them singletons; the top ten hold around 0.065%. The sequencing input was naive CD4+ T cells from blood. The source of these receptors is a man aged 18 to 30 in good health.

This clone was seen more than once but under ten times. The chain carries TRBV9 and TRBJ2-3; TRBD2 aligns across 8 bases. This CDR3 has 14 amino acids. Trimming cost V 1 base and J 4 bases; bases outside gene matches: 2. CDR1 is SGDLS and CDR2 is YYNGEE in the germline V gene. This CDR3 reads CASSVLGRADTQYF. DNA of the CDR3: TGTGCCAGCAGCGTACTCGGGAGGGCAGATACGCAGTATTTT. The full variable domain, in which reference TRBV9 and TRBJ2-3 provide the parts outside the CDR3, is DSGVTQTPKHLITATGQRVTLRCSPRSGDLSVYWYQQSLDQGLQFLIQYYNGEERAKGNILERFSAQQFPDLHSELNLSSLELGDSALYFCASSVLGRADTQYFGPGTRLTVL.

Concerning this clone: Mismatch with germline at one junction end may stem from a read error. The DNA of the CDR3 is TGTGCCTGGACAAGCGGGAACGCTGAAGCTTTCTTT. It is translated as CAWTSGNAEAFF. The V and J genes are TRBV30 and TRBJ1-1; D unclear. The CDR3 totals 12 residues. Germline CDR1 is GTSNPN and CDR2 is SVGIG (reference sequence).

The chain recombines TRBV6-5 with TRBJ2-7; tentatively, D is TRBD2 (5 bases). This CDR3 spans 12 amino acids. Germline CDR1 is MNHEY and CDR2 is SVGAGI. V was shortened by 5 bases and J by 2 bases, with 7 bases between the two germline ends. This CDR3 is CASSPGTYEQYF. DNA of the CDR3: TGTGCCAGCAGTCCCGGGACCTACGAGCAGTACTTC.

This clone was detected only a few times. This chain's CDR3 is CSVERDRGGYGYTF. The CDR3 coding sequence is TGCAGCGTTGAAAGGGACAGGGGTGGTTATGGCTACACCTTC. This sequence joins TRBV29-1 and TRBJ1-2; 10 bases line up with TRBD1. Germline V lookup: CDR1 SQVTM, CDR2 ANQGSEA. V shed 2 bases, J shed 5 bases, and the junction held 5 bases outside the gene matches. This CDR3 spans 14 amino acids.

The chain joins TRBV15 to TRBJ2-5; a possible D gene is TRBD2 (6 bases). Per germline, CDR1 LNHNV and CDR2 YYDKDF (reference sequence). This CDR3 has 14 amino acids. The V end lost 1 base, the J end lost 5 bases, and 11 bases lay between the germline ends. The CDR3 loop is CATSRGGEVETQYF. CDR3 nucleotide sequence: TGTGCCACCAGCAGAGGCGGGGAAGTGGAGACCCAGTACTTC.

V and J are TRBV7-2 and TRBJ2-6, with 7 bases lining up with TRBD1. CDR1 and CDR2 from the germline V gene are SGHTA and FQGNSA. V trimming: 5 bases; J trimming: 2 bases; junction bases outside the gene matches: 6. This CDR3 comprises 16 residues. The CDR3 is CASSIGQGAGANVLTF. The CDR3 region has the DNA TGTGCCAGCAGCATCGGGCAGGGGGCTGGGGCCAACGTCCTGACTTTC. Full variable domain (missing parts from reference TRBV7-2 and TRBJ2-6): GAGVSQSPSNKVTEKGKDVELRCDPISGHTALYWYRQSLGQGLEFLIYFQGNSAPDKSGLPSDRFSAERTGGSVSTLTIQRTQQEDSAVYLCASSIGQGAGANVLTFGAGSRLTVL.

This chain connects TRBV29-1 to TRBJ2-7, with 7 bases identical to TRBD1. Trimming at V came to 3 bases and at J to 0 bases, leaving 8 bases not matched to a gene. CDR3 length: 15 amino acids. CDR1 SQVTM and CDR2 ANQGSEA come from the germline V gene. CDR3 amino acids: CSVEKQGVSSYEQYF. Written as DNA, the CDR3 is TGCAGCGTTGAGAAGCAGGGGGTTAGCTCCTACGAGCAGTACTTC.

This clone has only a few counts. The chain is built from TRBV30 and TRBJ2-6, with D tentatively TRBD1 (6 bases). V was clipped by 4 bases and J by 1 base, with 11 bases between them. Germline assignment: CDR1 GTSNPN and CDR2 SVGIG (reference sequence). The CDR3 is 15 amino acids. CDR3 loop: CAWMMDSSGANVLTF. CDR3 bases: TGTGCCTGGATGATGGACAGTTCTGGGGCCAACGTCCTGACTTTC.

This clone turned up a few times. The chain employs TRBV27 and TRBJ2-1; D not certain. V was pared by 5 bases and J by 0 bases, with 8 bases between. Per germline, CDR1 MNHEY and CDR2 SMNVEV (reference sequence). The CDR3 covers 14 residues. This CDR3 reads CASSGVISYNEQFF. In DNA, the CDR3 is TGTGCCAGCAGTGGGGTGATCTCCTACAATGAGCAGTTCTTC.

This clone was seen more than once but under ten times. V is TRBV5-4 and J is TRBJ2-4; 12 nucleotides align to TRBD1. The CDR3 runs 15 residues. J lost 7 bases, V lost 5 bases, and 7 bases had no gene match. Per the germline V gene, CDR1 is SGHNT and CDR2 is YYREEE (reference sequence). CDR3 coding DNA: TGTGCCAGCAGTCACACCGGGACAGGGGGCAACATTCAGTACTTC. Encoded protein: CASSHTGTGGNIQYF.

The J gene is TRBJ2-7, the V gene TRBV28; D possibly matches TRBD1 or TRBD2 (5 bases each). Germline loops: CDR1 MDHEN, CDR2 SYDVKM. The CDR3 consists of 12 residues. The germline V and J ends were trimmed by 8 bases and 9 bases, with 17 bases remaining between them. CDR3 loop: CASGTPAERQYF. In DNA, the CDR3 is TGTGCCAGCGGGACCCCCGCCGAGAGGCAGTACTTC.

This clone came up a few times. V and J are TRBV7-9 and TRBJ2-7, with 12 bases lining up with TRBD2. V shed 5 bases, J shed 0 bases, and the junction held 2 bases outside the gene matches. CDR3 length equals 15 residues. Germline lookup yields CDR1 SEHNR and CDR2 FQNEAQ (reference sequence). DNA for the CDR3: TGTGCCAGCAGCCGACTAGCGGGAGCCTCCTACGAGCAGTACTTC. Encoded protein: CASSRLAGASYEQYF. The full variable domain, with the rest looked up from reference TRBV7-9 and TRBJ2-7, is DTGVSQNPRHKITKRGQNVTFRCDPISEHNRLYWYRQTLGQGPEFLTYFQNEAQLEKSRLLSDRFSAERPKGSFSTLEIQRTEQGDSAMYLCASSRLAGASYEQYFGPGTRLTVT.

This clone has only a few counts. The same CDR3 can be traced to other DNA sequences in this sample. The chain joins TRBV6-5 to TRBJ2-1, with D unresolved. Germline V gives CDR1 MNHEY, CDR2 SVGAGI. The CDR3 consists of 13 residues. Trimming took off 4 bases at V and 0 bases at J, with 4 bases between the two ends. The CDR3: CASSLDSYNEQFF. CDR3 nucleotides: TGTGCCAGCAGTTTGGACTCCTACAATGAGCAGTTCTTC.

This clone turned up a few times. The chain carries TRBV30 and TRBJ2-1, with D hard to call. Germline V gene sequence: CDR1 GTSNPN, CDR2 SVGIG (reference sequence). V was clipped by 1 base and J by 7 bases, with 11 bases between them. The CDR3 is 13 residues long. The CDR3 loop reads CAWSARSTNEQFF. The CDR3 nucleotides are TGTGCCTGGAGTGCTCGGAGTACGAATGAGCAGTTCTTC. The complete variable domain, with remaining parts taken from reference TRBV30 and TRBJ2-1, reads SQTIHQWPATLVQPVGSPLSLECTVEGTSNPNLYWYRQAAGRGLQLLFYSVGIGQISSEVPQNLSASRPQDRQFILSSKKLLLSDSGFYLCAWSARSTNEQFFGPGTRLTVL.

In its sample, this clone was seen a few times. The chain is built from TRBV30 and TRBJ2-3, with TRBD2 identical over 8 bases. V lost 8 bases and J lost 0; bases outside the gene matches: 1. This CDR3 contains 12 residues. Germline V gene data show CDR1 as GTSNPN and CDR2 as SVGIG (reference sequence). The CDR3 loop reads CARTSSTDTQYF. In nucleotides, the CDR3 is TGTGCCCGGACTAGCAGCACAGATACGCAGTATTTT.

The CDR3 spells CASRPSGVYEQYF. CDR3 bases: TGTGCCAGCAGGCCTAGCGGGGTCTACGAGCAGTACTTC. The chain links TRBV2 to TRBJ2-7; 9 bases line up with TRBD2. The CDR3 covers 13 residues. V shed 6 bases, J shed 3 bases, and the junction held 3 bases outside the gene matches. Per germline, CDR1 SNHLY and CDR2 FYNNEI.

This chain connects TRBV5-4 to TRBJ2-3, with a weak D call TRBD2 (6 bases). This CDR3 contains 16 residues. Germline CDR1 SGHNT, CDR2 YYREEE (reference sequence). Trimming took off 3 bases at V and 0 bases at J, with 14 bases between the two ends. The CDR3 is CASSSGLLTSTDTQYF. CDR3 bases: TGTGCCAGCAGCTCGGGACTGTTGACTAGCACAGATACGCAGTATTTT.

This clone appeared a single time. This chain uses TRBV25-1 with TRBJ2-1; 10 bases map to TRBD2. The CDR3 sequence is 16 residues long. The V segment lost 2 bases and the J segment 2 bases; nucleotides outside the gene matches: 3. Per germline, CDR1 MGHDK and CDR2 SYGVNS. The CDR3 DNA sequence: TGTGCCAGCAGTGAAGCTAGCGGGAGAACCTACAATGAGCAGTTCTTC. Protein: CASSEASGRTYNEQFF.

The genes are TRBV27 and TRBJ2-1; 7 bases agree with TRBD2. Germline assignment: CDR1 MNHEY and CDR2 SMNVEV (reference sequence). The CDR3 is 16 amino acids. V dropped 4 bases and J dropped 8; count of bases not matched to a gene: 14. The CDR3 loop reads CASSSPRGGRGDEQFF. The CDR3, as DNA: TGTGCCAGCAGTTCCCCCCGGGGCGGGAGAGGTGATGAGCAGTTCTTC.

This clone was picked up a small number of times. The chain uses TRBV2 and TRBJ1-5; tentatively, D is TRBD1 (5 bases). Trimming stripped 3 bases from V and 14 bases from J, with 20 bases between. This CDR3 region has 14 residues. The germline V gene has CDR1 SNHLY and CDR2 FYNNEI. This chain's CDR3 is CASSDRVGDQPKHF. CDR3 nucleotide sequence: TGTGCCAGCAGTGATAGGGTAGGGGATCAGCCTAAGCATTTT.

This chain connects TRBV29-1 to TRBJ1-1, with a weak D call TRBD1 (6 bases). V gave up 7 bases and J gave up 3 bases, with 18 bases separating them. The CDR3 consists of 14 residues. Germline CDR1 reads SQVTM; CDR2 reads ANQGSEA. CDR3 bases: TGCAGCGCCGCCCCCACAGGGTGGGACACTGAAGCTTTCTTT. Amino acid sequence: CSAAPTGWDTEAFF.

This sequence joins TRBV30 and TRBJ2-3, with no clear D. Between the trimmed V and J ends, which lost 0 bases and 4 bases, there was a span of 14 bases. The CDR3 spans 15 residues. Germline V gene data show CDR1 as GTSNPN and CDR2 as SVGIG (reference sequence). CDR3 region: CAWSVRVPRPDTQYF. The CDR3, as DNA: TGTGCCTGGAGTGTAAGAGTCCCACGCCCAGATACGCAGTATTTT.

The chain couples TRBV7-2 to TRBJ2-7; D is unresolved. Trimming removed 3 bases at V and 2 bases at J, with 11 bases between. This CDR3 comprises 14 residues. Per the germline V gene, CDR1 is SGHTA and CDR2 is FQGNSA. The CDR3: CASSLRSGAYEQYF. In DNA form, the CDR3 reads TGTGCCAGCAGCTTGCGGTCCGGAGCCTACGAGCAGTACTTC.

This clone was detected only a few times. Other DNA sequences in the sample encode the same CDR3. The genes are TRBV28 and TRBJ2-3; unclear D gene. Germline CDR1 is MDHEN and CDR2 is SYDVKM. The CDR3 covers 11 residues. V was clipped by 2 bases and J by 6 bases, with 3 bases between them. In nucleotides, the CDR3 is TGTGCCAGCAGTTTAAGGGATACGCAGTATTTT. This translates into CASSLRDTQYF.

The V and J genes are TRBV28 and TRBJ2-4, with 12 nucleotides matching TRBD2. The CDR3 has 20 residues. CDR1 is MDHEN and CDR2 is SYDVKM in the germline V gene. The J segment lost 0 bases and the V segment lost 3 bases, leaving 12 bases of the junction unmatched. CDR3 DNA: TGTGCCAGCAGTTTGAAGCTAGCGGGAGGGTTGGGACTAGCCAAAAACATTCAGTACTTC. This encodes CASSLKLAGGLGLAKNIQYF.